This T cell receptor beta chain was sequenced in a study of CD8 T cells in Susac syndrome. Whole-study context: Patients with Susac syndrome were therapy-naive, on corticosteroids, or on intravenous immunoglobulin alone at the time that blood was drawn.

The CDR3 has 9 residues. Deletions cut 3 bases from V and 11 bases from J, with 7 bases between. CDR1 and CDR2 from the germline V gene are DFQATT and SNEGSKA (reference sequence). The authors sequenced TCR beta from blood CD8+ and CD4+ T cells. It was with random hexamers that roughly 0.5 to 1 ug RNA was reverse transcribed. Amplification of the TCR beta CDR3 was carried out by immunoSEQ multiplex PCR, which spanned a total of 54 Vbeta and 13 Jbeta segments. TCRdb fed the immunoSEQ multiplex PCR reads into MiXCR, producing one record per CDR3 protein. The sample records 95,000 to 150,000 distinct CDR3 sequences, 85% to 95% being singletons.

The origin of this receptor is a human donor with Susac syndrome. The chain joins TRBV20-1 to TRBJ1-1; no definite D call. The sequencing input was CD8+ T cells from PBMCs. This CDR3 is CSARVGAFF. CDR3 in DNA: TGCAGTGCTAGGGTGGGGGCTTTCTTT.